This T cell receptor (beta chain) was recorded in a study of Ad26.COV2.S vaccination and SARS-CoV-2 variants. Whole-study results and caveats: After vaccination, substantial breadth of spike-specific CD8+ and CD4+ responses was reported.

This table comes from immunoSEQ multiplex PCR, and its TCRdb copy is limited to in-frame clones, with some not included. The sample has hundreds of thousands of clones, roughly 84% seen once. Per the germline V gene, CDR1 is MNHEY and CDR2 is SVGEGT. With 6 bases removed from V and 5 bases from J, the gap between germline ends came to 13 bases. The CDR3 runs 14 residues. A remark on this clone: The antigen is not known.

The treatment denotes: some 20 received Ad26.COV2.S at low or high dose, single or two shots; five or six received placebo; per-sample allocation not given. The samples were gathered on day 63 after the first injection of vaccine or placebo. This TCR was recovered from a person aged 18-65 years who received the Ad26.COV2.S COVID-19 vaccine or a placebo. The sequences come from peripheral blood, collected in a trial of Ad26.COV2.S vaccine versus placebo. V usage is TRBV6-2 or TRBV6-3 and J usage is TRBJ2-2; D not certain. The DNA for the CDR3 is TGTGCCAGCAGCCCCGTAGGGCGGACCGGGGAGCTGTTTTTT. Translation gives CASSPVGRTGELFF.